At least ten counts were recorded for the clone carrying this TCR beta chain. Its target is not known. The CDR3 contains 14 residues. Losses at the gene ends were 1 base for V and 7 bases for J; bases not matched to a gene: 5. CDR1 and CDR2 from the germline V gene are SGDLS and YYNGEE. This entry comes from a study of CD8 T cells in ankylosing spondylitis. Overall study results and limits: Significant enrichment of disease-linked clones was reported in matched ankylosing spondylitis synovial fluid. About eight highly homologous variants made up a TCR beta motif that seemed to typify ankylosing spondylitis blood.

In making TCR beta libraries, quantitative 5'-RACE with molecular barcodes was used. TCRdb called the 5' RACE reads again in MiXCR, with one record for every CDR3 protein. The sample has tens of thousands of distinct CDR3 sequences, under 3% seen once. This sequence originates from a female donor with ankylosing spondylitis or in good health (not recorded which). Sequenced sample: blood, either unsorted or a sorted T cell fraction (not recorded which). The chain couples TRBV9 to TRBJ2-1; 7 bases map to TRBD1. The DNA of the CDR3 is TGTGCCAGCAGCGTATTACAGGGGCTAAATGAGCAGTTCTTC. Protein: CASSVLQGLNEQFF.